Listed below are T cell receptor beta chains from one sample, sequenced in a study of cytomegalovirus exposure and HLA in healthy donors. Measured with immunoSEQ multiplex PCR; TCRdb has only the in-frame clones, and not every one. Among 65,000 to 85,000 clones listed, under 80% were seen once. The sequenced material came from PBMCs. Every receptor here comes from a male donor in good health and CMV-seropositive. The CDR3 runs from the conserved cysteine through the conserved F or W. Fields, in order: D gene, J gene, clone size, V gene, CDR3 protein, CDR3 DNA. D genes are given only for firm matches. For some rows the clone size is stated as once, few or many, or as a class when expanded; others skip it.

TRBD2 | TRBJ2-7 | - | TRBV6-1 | CAAEVGGPSREQYF | TGTGCCGCGGAGGTGGGAGGGCCCTCCAGGGAGCAGTACTTC
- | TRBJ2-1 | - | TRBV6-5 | CASSTGSSYNEQFF | TGTGCCAGCAGTACAGGGTCCTCCTACAATGAGCAGTTCTTC
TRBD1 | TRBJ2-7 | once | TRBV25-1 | CASSDQRGDRAYEQYF | TGTGCCAGCAGTGATCAACGAGGGGACAGGGCGTACGAGCAGTACTTC
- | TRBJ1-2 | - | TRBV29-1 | CSVEGRGYGYTF | TGCAGCGTTGAGGGGCGTGGCTATGGCTACACCTTC
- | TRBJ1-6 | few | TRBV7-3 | CASSLTAGDNSPLHF | TGTGCCAGCAGCTTAACTGCAGGGGATAATTCACCCCTCCACTTT
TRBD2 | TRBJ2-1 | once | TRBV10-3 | CAITELAGGYNEQFF | TGTGCCATCACCGAACTAGCGGGGGGCTACAATGAGCAGTTCTTC
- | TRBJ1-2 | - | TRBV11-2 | CASSLRGSDGYTF | TGTGCCAGCAGCTTACGGGGGTCGGATGGCTACACCTTC
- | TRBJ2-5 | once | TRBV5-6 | CASSLGVRVDLQETQYF | TGTGCCAGCAGCTTGGGCGTCAGGGTAGACCTCCAAGAGACCCAGTACTTC
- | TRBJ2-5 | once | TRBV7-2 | CASSPGGAAQETQYF | TGTGCCAGCAGCCCTGGGGGGGCGGCACAAGAGACCCAGTACTTC
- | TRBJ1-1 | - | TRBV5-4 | CASSLDAQANTEAFF | TGTGCCAGCAGCTTGGATGCACAGGCGAACACTGAAGCTTTCTTT
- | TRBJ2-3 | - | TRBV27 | CASSFTADTQYF | TGTGCCAGCAGTTTTACGGCAGATACGCAGTATTTT
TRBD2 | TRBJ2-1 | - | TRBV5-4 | CASSLELLAGGPGYNEQFF | TGTGCCAGCAGCTTGGAGCTTCTAGCGGGGGGGCCAGGTTACAATGAGCAGTTCTTC
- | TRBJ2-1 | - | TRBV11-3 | CASSPDRGINNEQFF | TGTGCCAGCAGCCCCGATCGGGGGATTAACAATGAGCAGTTCTTC
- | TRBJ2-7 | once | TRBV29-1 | CSAGQRNEQYF | TGCAGCGCCGGACAGCGTAACGAGCAGTACTTC
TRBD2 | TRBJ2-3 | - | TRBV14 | CASSRAGGTDTQYF | TGTGCCAGCAGCCGAGCGGGAGGTACAGATACGCAGTATTTT
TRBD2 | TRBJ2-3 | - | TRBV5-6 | CASSPTSGGSDTQYF | TGTGCCAGCAGCCCGACTAGCGGGGGGTCAGATACGCAGTATTTT
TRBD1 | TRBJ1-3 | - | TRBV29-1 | CSVRGTGGNTIYF | TGCAGCGTGCGCGGGACAGGGGGAAACACCATATATTTT
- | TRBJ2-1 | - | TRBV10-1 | CARNGGEQFF | TGCGCCAGGAACGGGGGTGAGCAGTTCTTC
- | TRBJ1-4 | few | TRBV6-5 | CASSYQGNLNEKLFF | TGTGCCAGCAGTTACCAGGGAAACCTTAATGAAAAACTGTTTTTT
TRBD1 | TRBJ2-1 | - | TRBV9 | CASSPRQGSYNEQFF | TGTGCCAGCAGCCCAAGACAGGGGAGCTACAATGAGCAGTTCTTC
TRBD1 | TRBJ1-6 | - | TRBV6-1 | CASSFRQGSPLHF | TGTGCCAGCAGTTTTCGACAGGGGTCACCCCTCCACTTT
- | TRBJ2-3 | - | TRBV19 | CASSIEGSGDTQYF | TGTGCCAGTAGCATAGAGGGGAGCGGAGATACGCAGTATTTT
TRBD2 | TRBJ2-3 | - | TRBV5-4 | CASSLTASGATDTQYF | TGTGCCAGCAGCTTGACGGCTAGCGGGGCCACAGATACGCAGTATTTT
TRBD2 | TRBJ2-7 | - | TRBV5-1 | CASSLEAPSGHEQYF | TGCGCCAGCAGCTTGGAGGCCCCTAGCGGGCACGAGCAGTACTTC
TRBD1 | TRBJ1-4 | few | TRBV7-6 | CASSAAGGFNEKLFF | TGTGCCAGCAGCGCCGCAGGGGGTTTTAATGAAAAACTGTTTTTT
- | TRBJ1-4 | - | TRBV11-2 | CASSLEQGSEKLFF | TGTGCCAGCAGCTTAGAACAGGGATCAGAAAAACTGTTTTTT
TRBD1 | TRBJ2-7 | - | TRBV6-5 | CASRRQGPYEQYF | TGTGCCAGCAGAAGACAGGGGCCCTACGAGCAGTACTTC
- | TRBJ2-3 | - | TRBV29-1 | CSVEVSLTDTQYF | TGCAGCGTTGAAGTTTCCCTCACAGATACGCAGTATTTT
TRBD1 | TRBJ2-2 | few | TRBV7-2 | CASRGQGTGELFF | TGTGCCAGCAGAGGACAGGGGACCGGGGAGCTGTTTTTT
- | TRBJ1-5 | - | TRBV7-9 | CASSLQGNSNQPQHF | TGTGCCAGCAGCCTCCAGGGCAATAGCAATCAGCCCCAGCATTTT
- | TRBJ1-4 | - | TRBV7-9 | CASSMRTGKGEKLFF | TGTGCCAGCAGCATGCGAACAGGGAAAGGTGAAAAACTGTTTTTT
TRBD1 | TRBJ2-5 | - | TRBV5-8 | CASSFGTGVETQYF | TGTGCCAGCAGCTTCGGGACAGGGGTAGAGACCCAGTACTTC
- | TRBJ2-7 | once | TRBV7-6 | CASSSGDPGSYEQYF | TGTGCCAGCAGCTCAGGGGACCCGGGATCCTACGAGCAGTACTTC
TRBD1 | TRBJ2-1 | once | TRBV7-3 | CASSPGQGSNEQFF | TGTGCCAGCAGCCCCGGACAGGGTTCCAATGAGCAGTTCTTC
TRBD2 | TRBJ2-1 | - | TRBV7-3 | CASSTNGPASGGRNEQFF | TGTGCCAGCAGCACTAATGGGCCCGCTAGCGGGGGGCGGAATGAGCAGTTCTTC
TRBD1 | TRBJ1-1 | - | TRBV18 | CASSPDRGTEAFF | TGTGCCAGCTCACCAGACAGGGGAACTGAAGCTTTCTTT
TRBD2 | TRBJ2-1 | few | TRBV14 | CASSQGSGRGNEQFF | TGTGCCAGCAGCCAAGGAAGCGGGAGAGGCAATGAGCAGTTCTTC
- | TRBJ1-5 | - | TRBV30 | CAWSAPGSGNQPQHF | TGTGCCTGGAGCGCCCCGGGGAGTGGCAATCAGCCCCAGCATTTT
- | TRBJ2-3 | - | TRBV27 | CASSLSSPGTDTQYF | TGTGCCAGCAGTTTATCGTCTCCGGGGACAGATACGCAGTATTTT
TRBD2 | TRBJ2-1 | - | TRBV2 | CASSASSGREHNEQFF | TGTGCCAGCAGTGCCTCTAGCGGGAGGGAGCACAATGAGCAGTTCTTC
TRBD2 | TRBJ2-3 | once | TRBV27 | CASSLTPTSPGTDTQYF | TGTGCCAGCAGTTTAACCCCGACTAGCCCTGGCACAGATACGCAGTATTTT
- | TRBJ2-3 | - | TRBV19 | CASSARGGVTDTQYF | TGTGCCAGTAGTGCCCGGGGTGGGGTGACAGATACGCAGTATTTT
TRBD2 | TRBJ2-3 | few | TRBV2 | CASKTSGITDTQYF | TGTGCCAGCAAAACTAGCGGGATCACAGATACGCAGTATTTT
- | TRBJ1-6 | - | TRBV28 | CASRSGGNSPLHF | TGTGCCAGCAGGTCGGGGGGTAATTCACCCCTCCACTTT
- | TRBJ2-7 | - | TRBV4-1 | CASSQQDSYEQYF | TGCGCCAGCAGCCAACAAGACTCGTACGAGCAGTACTTC